This TCR beta chain was recovered during a study of Ad26.COV2.S vaccination and SARS-CoV-2 variants. Data came from immunoSEQ multiplex PCR; TCRdb stores just in-frame clones and leaves some out. The data show fewer than 400,000 clones, 70% to 90% seen once. This clone has more than one count but fewer than ten. Treatment of the sample: roughly 18 received Ad26.COV2.S at low or high dose, single or two shots; several received placebo; per-sample allocation not given. Specimens were obtained on day 63 following the first vaccine or placebo injection. Whoever gave the sample was an adult aged 18-55 years in Boston. This specimen was peripheral blood, taken in a trial of Ad26.COV2.S vaccine versus placebo. This clonotype was sampled from a person aged 18-60 years who received the Ad26.COV2.S COVID-19 vaccine or a placebo.

The CDR3 is CATSLTGGGNVEQYF. CDR3 sequence (DNA): TGTGCCACCTCACTGACAGGAGGAGGTAACGTCGAGCAGTACTTC. The V and J genes are TRBV5-4 and TRBJ2-7; tentative D call: TRBD1 (6 bases). The CDR3 runs 15 residues. V lost 9 bases and J lost 6, with 25 bases in between. CDR1 SGHNT and CDR2 YYREEE come from the germline V gene (reference sequence).